Listed below are T cell receptor beta chains from one sample, sequenced in a study of blood T cell repertoires in COVID-19. The repertoire was sequenced with immunoSEQ multiplex PCR; TCRdb's copy has only in-frame clones and lacks some. The repertoire has about 200,000 clones, roughly 82% of them found once; the top ten carry roughly a tenth. The sequencing sample was made of peripheral blood. Receptor source: a man aged 45-65 years with active or convalescent COVID-19. The CDR3 runs from the conserved cysteine through the conserved F or W.

v_call	j_call	cdr3_aa
TRBV27	TRBJ1-2	CASSFSGPEGGYTF
TRBV10-3	TRBJ1-4	CAISEGQGAWEKLFF
TRBV7-8	TRBJ1-5	CASSPGTGNQPQHF
TRBV27	TRBJ2-5	CASSLSWEGLGAQYF
TRBV13	TRBJ1-6	CASSTRTGRNSPLHF
TRBV7-2	TRBJ2-5	CASSRGLAGNSEETQYF
TRBV27	TRBJ2-1	CASSNNRGLNYNEQFF
TRBV5-1	TRBJ2-7	CASSLSGDSYEQYF
TRBV7-8	TRBJ2-2	CASSPRTLATGELFF
TRBV18	TRBJ2-1	CASSPSPTSSISEQFF
TRBV9	TRBJ2-5	CASSVRQGLWETQYF
TRBV5-1	TRBJ2-1	CASSLQREAGEQFF
TRBV2	TRBJ2-1	CASSAGTGALGQFF
TRBV11-2	TRBJ2-1	CASSLAPYNEQFF
TRBV15	TRBJ2-1	CATSRAGTGGNEQFF
TRBV18	TRBJ1-3	CASSGVAGNTIYF
TRBV11-3	TRBJ2-5	CASSFLAPGETQYF
TRBV5-1	TRBJ2-1	CASSPDTSGINEQFF
TRBV11-2	TRBJ2-3	CASSPRTSGGSTDTQYF
TRBV27	TRBJ1-6	CASSLTRSNSPLHF
TRBV18	TRBJ1-2	CASSRQGPNYGYTF
TRBV6-5	TRBJ1-6	CASSYVDRGGSPLHF
TRBV5-4	TRBJ2-3	CASSLGTSRSTDTQYF
TRBV11-2	TRBJ1-2	CASSLGSGTGIYGYTF
TRBV7-9	TRBJ1-3	CASSLGRVRRGNTIYF
TRBV7-6	TRBJ2-2	CASSSDWRHTGKLFF
TRBV27	TRBJ2-1	CASSLGQGFEQFF
TRBV5-4	TRBJ1-3	CASSSGTAGRNTIYF
TRBV18	TRBJ2-1	CASSPLGRSSYNEQFF
TRBV6-6	TRBJ1-5	CASRPHGTTNQPQHF
TRBV3-1/TRBV3-2	TRBJ2-5	CASSQDSPGQETQYF
TRBV19	TRBJ1-1	CASTTGNTEAFF
TRBV28	TRBJ1-6	CASSLRRGLRSYNSPLHF
TRBV4-3	TRBJ1-4	CASSSTVFNEKLFF
TRBV4-1	TRBJ1-1	CASSQGPQGGREAFF
TRBV7-9	TRBJ1-4	CASNDGLVATNEKLFF
TRBV7-2	TRBJ1-2	CASSLVPGTEGYTF
TRBV11-3	TRBJ2-1	CASSLGPGVRKFF
TRBV3-1/TRBV3-2	TRBJ2-7	CASSQATWRGPYEQYF
TRBV4-2	TRBJ2-5	CASSRDGTGNYQETQYF
TRBV9	TRBJ1-6	CASGPSSYNSPLHF
TRBV11-2	TRBJ2-7	CASSFTGTSGEQYF
TRBV5-4	TRBJ2-1	CASSRLAGGLVNEQFF
TRBV9	TRBJ1-1	CASSRNDNRGASTEAFF
TRBV7-2	TRBJ1-2	CASSLRTGPFYGYTF
TRBV19	TRBJ2-5	CASSKLAGQETQYF
TRBV7-6	TRBJ2-1	CASSLGGGPLNEQFF
TRBV4-1	TRBJ1-5	CASSQMSGVNQPQHF
TRBV19	TRBJ1-1	CASTPLFRPEAFF
TRBV19	TRBJ1-2	CASVGQGPGYTF
TRBV18	TRBJ2-1	CASSPWQSAYNEQFF
TRBV12-3/TRBV12-4	TRBJ2-7	CASSSHSYEQYF
TRBV19	TRBJ2-1	CASNPSGGPNVEQFF
TRBV6-5	TRBJ2-5	CASSRDSQETQYF
TRBV7-9	TRBJ2-7	CASSKPSTGNEQYF
TRBV10-2	TRBJ2-3	CASRDVGQGADTQYF
TRBV7-2	TRBJ2-3	CASSLESRADTQYF
TRBV6-5	TRBJ2-6	CASSTGVSGANVLTF
TRBV4-3	TRBJ2-3	CASSQGAGAPTDTQYF
TRBV6-6	TRBJ2-2	CASGRDYAELFF